The T cell receptor beta chain described here comes from a study of blood T cell repertoires in COVID-19. A word on this clone: Other DNA sequences of this sample code for an identical CDR3.

The repertoire was sequenced with immunoSEQ multiplex PCR; TCRdb's copy has only in-frame clones and lacks some. The sample yields 110,000 to 150,000 clones, approximately 85% seen once. This clonotype was obtained from a man aged 70-80 years with acute or convalescent COVID-19. The sample comprised peripheral blood.

This CDR3 reads CASSWGRGNSPLHF. The CDR3 DNA sequence: TGTGCCAGCAGTTGGGGCAGGGGGAATTCACCCCTCCACTTT. This chain connects TRBV6-5 to TRBJ1-6, with 7 bases that match TRBD1. After removal of 4 bases from V and 7 bases from J, the junction contained 4 bases not matched to a gene. Germline V gene sequence: CDR1 MNHEY, CDR2 SVGAGI. CDR3 length: 14 residues.